The T cell receptor (beta chain) described here comes from a study of blood T cells in healthy people across ages. With a J-beta primer mix and a sample-barcoded 5' primer, a second PCR ran 7 to 11 cycles. TCRdb called the 5' RACE reads again in MiXCR, with one record for every CDR3 protein. Of 800,000 or so distinct CDR3 sequences listed, more than 20% were seen once; the top ten hold more than 3%. Germline loops: CDR1 SGHAT, CDR2 FQNNGV. CDR3 size: 16 residues. To note about this clonotype: Antigen unknown.

Findings and limits, study-wide: The diversity estimates, figures obtained from one million T cells, were considered underestimates. Among T cells, TCR beta diversity per million cells dropped roughly linearly as age rose.

Another study also made use of these data, one on T cells of mothers and their children. As that report states: Thymic selection shapes TCR recombination output similarly in related and unrelated pairs. Slightly higher but non-significant overlap marked related mother-child pairs versus unrelated pairs.

The genes are TRBV11-2 and TRBJ2-5; TRBD2 might be the D (6 bases). Judging by the DNA end, TRBJ2-1 fits better; the J call may be wrong. Source material: blood. This clonotype was obtained from a boy aged 5-17 years in good health. This chain's CDR3 is CASSLIGGNFNNEQFF. CDR3 DNA: TGTGCCAGCAGCTTGATAGGCGGGAATTTTAACAATGAGCAGTTCTTC.